A single sample is the source of the 19 T cell receptor beta chains below, sequenced in a study of cytomegalovirus exposure and HLA in healthy donors. Assay: immunoSEQ multiplex PCR; the TCRdb copy retains only in-frame clones and omits some. The table lists approximately 300,000 clones, roughly 89% of them singletons, with under 0.85% in the top ten. Sequences were obtained from PBMCs. The receptors originated from a woman between 18 and 30 years old in good health and CMV-seronegative.

There are many counts of this clone. A junction end diverges from the germline sequence, so it may reflect a read error. The gene calls are TRBV27 and TRBJ2-7, with a weak D call TRBD1 (7 bases). This CDR3 has 14 residues. CDR1 MNHEY and CDR2 SMNVEV come from the germline V gene (reference sequence). This chain's CDR3 is CASREGGQSFEQYF. DNA of the CDR3: TGTGCCAGCAGGGAGGGGGGACAGTCCTTCGAGCAGTACTTC.

V and J are TRBV28 and TRBJ2-7, with 9 bases aligning to TRBD1. The length of the CDR3 is 16 residues. With 2 bases clipped from V and 4 bases from J, the junction kept 9 bases outside the gene matches. The V gene's germline CDR1 is MDHEN and CDR2 SYDVKM. CDR3 in DNA: TGTGCCAGCAGTTTAGGGTTCCGGGACAGGGTGTACGAGCAGTACTTC. Encoded protein: CASSLGFRDRVYEQYF.

The chain links TRBV5-1 to TRBJ1-1, with a tentative D call TRBD1 (6 bases). This CDR3 is 14 amino acids long. Germline assignment: CDR1 SGHRS and CDR2 YFSETQ. The ends were cut back, 0 bases at V and 11 bases at J, with 17 bases in the middle. As DNA, the CDR3 is TGCGCCAGCAGCTTGGGACAGGAAGCGAGTAAGGCTTTCTTT. This translates into CASSLGQEASKAFF. The full variable domain, its missing parts supplied by reference TRBV5-1 and TRBJ1-1, is KAGVTQTPRYLIKTRGQQVTLSCSPISGHRSVSWYQQTPGQGLQFLFEYFSETQRNKGNFPGRFSGRQFSNSRSEMNVSTLELGDSALYLCASSLGQEASKAFFGQGTRLTVV.

J is TRBJ2-7 and V is TRBV7-6; D may be TRBD1 (6 bases). Trimming cost V 5 bases and J 0 bases, with 14 bases left between them. The CDR3 contains 15 residues. CDR1 and CDR2 (germline): SGHVS, FNYEAQ. The CDR3 nucleotides read TGTGCCAGCAGCCGCACCCCGGACAGCTCCTACGAGCAGTACTTC. The encoded protein is CASSRTPDSSYEQYF.

The chain uses TRBV5-1 and TRBJ2-3, with 11 positions matching TRBD2. This CDR3 contains 17 residues. Germline CDR1 reads SGHRS; CDR2 reads YFSETQ. With V trimmed by 4 bases and J by 3 bases, 10 bases remained unmatched. For the CDR3, the DNA is TGCGCCAGCAGCCCGGGGACTAGCGGAGTGGGAACAGATACGCAGTATTTT. Translated, it gives CASSPGTSGVGTDTQYF.

In its sample, this clone was seen once. The chain joins TRBV11-3 to TRBJ2-5, with 9 bases matching TRBD1. Germline CDR1 is SGHNT and CDR2 is YENEEA. CDR3 size: 16 residues. Trimming removed 3 bases from V and 4 bases from J; junction bases left unmatched: 9. CDR3 protein: CASSLGGQGRRETQYF. Here the CDR3 DNA reads TGTGCCAGCAGCTTGGGGGGACAGGGCAGAAGAGAGACCCAGTACTTC.

This clone was observed a handful of times. The V call is TRBV5-1, the J call TRBJ2-3; no clear D. Trimming removed 6 bases at V and 6 bases at J, with 17 bases between. There are 14 residues in the CDR3. CDR1 SGHRS and CDR2 YFSETQ come from the germline V gene. CDR3 in amino acids: CASTTGTAGDTQYF. The CDR3, as DNA: TGCGCCAGCACCACCGGCACCGCAGGCGATACGCAGTATTTT.

This chain connects TRBV11-3 to TRBJ2-1; 7 bases fit TRBD2. CDR3 length: 15 residues. Germline trimming cut 3 bases from V and 2 bases from J; bases unmatched to any gene: 4. From germline, CDR1 is SGHNT and CDR2 YENEEA. CDR3 loop: CASSFSSGPYNEQFF. In DNA form, the CDR3 reads TGTGCCAGCAGCTTTTCTAGCGGCCCCTACAATGAGCAGTTCTTC.

This chain uses TRBV28 with TRBJ1-4; 7 nucleotides line up with TRBD1. Germline CDR1 MDHEN, CDR2 SYDVKM. V was clipped by 4 bases and J by 6 bases; unmatched bases: 5. The CDR3 is 14 residues long. The CDR3 sequence is CASSSTGEDEKLFF. The DNA of the CDR3 is TGTGCCAGCAGTTCCACAGGGGAGGATGAAAAACTGTTTTTT.

This clone was seen a few times. J is TRBJ2-7 and V is TRBV28; 11 bases align to TRBD2. The germline CDR1 and CDR2 sequences are MDHEN and SYDVKM. Germline trimming cut 5 bases from V and 5 bases from J; bases unmatched to any gene: 8. The CDR3 has 15 residues. The CDR3 DNA is TGTGCCAGCAGTCAATTATCGACTAGCGGGGACGAGCAGTACTTC. Translation gives CASSQLSTSGDEQYF.

The rearrangement uses TRBV4-1 and TRBJ2-1; 11 nucleotides line up with TRBD2. Per the germline V gene, CDR1 is MGHRA and CDR2 is YSYEKL. The CDR3 sequence is 16 residues long. Trimming took 6 bases from V and 6 from J; bases not matched to a gene: 10. CDR3 in DNA: TGCGCCAGCAGTCGGACACTAGCGGGAGATCTCAATGAGCAGTTCTTC. It codes for CASSRTLAGDLNEQFF.

The rearrangement joins TRBV7-3 to TRBJ2-2, with unresolved D. The CDR3 sequence is 14 residues long. Germline loops: CDR1 SGHTA, CDR2 FQGTGA. V was cut by 5 bases and J by 4 bases, with 11 bases left in between. DNA for the CDR3: TGTGCCAGCAGCCCAACGTCGGGCACCGGGGAGCTGTTTTTT. Its protein product is CASSPTSGTGELFF.

This clone was seen a handful of times. The chain joins TRBV7-2 to TRBJ2-3; TRBD2 is a possible D gene (5 bases). Trimming removed 5 bases from V and 10 bases from J, with 22 bases in between. The CDR3 loop spans 15 amino acids. The V gene's germline CDR1 is SGHTA and CDR2 FQGNSA. CDR3 coding DNA: TGTGCCAGCAGCCCCGAGGGTTCAACAATCAAGGCGCAGTATTTT. This gives the protein CASSPEGSTIKAQYF.

V usage is TRBV2 and J usage is TRBJ2-3, with 13 bases matching TRBD2. The junction had 14 bases not matched to a gene; V was cut back by 10 bases and J by 1 base. The CDR3 runs 18 residues. Germline CDR1 reads SNHLY; CDR2 reads FYNNEI. In DNA, the CDR3 is TGTGCCATCCGGACTAGCGGGAGTCGCTTTACCCGCACAGATACGCAGTATTTT. It is translated as CAIRTSGSRFTRTDTQYF.

The rearrangement links TRBV13 to TRBJ2-1, with a weak D call TRBD2 (5 bases). The CDR3 is 15 residues long. CDR1 and CDR2 from the germline V gene are PRHDT and FYEKMQ (reference sequence). Trimming cost V 0 bases and J 1 base, with 7 bases left between them. The CDR3 DNA sequence: TGTGCCAGCAGCTTAGGGGACTCTTCCTACAATGAGCAGTTCTTC. It specifies CASSLGDSSYNEQFF.

The V and J genes are TRBV28 and TRBJ2-6, with a possible D match to TRBD1 (6 bases). The V end lost 6 bases, the J end lost 0 bases, and 12 bases lay between the germline ends. Germline V gene data show CDR1 as MDHEN and CDR2 as SYDVKM. CDR3 length: 16 amino acids. The CDR3, as DNA: TGTGCCAGCAGACGACCAGGGGCCTCTGGGGCCAACGTCCTGACTTTC. This gives the protein CASRRPGASGANVLTF.

The chain uses TRBV28 and TRBJ1-2; 7 bases line up with TRBD1. The CDR3 spans 13 residues. V lost 6 bases to trimming and J lost 6 bases; unmatched junction nucleotides: 7. Germline values: CDR1 MDHEN, CDR2 SYDVKM. CDR3 nucleotide sequence: TGTGCCAGCAGGACGGGGACAGAGGATGGCTACACCTTC. It codes for CASRTGTEDGYTF.

The rearrangement uses TRBV28 and TRBJ2-2, with 9 bases identical to TRBD1. V trimming: 7 bases; J trimming: 2 bases; junction bases outside the gene matches: 8. There are 16 residues in the CDR3. Germline V lookup: CDR1 MDHEN, CDR2 SYDVKM. CDR3 nucleotide sequence: TGTGCCAGCACCGGACCGGGACAGGGCAACACCGGGGAGCTGTTTTTT. Translating it yields CASTGPGQGNTGELFF.

The CDR3 protein is CASSYGQGALHF. The CDR3, as DNA: TGTGCCAGCAGCTACGGACAGGGGGCCTTACATTTT. This chain connects TRBV28 to TRBJ1-5; 11 bases are a match to TRBD1. The germline gives CDR1 MDHEN, CDR2 SYDVKM. The CDR3 covers 12 residues. V lost 6 bases to trimming and J lost 16 bases; unmatched junction nucleotides: 8.